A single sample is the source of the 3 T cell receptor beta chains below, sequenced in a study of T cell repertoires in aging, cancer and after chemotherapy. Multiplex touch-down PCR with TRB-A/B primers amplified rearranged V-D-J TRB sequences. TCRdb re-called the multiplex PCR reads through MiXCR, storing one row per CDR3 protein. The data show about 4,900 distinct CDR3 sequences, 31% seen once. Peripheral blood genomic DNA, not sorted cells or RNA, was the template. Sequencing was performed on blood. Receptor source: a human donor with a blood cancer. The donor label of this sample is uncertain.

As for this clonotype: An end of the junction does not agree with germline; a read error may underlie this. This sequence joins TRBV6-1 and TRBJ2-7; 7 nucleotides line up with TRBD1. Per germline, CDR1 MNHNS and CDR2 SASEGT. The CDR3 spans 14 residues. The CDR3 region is CASSLGTEFYEKYF. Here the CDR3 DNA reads TGTGCCAGCAGCTTGGGGACAGAATTCTACGAGAAGTACTTC.

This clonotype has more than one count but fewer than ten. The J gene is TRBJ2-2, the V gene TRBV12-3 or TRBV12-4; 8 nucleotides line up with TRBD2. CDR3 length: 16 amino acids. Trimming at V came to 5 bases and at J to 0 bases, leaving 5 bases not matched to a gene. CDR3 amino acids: CASSPIAGSNTGELFF. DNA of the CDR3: TGTGCCAGCAGTCCGATAGCGGGATCGAACACCGGGGAGCTGTTTTTT.

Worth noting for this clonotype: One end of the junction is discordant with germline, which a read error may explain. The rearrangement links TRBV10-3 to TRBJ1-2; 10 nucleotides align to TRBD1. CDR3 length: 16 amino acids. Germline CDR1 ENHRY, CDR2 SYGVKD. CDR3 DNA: TGTGCCAGCAGTGACGTCTCCGGGACAGGGGATTATGGCTACACCTTC. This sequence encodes CASSDVSGTGDYGYTF.